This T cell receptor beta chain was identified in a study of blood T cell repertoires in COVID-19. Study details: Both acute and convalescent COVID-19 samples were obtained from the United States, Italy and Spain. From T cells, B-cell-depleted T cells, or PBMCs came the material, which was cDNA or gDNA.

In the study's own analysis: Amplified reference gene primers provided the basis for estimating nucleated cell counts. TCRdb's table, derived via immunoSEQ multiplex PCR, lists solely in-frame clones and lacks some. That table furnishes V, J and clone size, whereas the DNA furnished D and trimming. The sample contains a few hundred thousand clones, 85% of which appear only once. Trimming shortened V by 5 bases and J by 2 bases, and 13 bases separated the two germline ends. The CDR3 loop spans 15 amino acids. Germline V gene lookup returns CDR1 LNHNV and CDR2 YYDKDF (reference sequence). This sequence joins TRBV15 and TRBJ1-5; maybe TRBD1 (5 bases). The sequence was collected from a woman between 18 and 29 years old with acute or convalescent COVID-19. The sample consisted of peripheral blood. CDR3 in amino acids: CATSSFGRGNQPQHF. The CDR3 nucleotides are TGTGCCACCAGCTCATTCGGCAGGGGCAATCAGCCCCAGCATTTT.